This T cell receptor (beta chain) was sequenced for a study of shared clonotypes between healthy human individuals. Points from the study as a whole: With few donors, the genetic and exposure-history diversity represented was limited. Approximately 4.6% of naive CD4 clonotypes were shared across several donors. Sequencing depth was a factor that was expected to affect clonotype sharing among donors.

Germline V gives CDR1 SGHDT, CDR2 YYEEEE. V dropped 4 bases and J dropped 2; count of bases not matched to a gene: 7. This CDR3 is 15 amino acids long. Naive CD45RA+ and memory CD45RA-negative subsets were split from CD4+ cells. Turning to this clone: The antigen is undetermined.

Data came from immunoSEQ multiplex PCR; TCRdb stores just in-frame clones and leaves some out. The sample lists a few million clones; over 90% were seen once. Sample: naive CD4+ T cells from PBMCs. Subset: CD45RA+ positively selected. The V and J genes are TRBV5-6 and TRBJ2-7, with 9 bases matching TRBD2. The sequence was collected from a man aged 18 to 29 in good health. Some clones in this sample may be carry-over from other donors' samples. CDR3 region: CASSVFGGRAYEQYF. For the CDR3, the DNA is TGTGCCAGCAGCGTTTTTGGCGGGAGGGCCTACGAGCAGTACTTC.